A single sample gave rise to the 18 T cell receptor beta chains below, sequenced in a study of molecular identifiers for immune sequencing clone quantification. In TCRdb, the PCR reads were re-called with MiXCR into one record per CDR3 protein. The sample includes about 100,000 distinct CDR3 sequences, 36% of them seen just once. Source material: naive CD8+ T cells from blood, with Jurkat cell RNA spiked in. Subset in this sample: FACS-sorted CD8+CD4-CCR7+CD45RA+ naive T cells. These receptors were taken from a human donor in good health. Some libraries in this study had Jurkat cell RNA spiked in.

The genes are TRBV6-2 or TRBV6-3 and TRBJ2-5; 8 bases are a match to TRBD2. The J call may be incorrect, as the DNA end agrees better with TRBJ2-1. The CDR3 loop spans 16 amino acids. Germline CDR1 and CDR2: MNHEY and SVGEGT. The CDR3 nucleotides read TGTGCCAGCAGTCAACCAGCGGGAGCGTACCAAGAGACCCAGTTCTTC. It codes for CASSQPAGAYQETQFF.

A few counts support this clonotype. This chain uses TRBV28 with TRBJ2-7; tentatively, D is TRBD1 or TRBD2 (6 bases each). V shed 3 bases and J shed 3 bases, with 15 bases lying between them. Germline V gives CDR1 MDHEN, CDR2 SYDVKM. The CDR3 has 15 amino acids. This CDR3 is CASSFLEGTIYEQYF. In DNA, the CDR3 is TGTGCCAGCAGTTTCCTGGAGGGGACAATCTACGAGCAGTACTTC.

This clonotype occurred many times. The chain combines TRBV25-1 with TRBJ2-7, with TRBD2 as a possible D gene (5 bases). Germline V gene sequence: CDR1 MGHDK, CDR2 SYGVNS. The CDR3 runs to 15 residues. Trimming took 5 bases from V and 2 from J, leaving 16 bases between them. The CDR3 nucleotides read TGTGCCAGCAGTCCTCCTAGCCCCAGCACCTACGAGCAGTACTTC. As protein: CASSPPSPSTYEQYF.

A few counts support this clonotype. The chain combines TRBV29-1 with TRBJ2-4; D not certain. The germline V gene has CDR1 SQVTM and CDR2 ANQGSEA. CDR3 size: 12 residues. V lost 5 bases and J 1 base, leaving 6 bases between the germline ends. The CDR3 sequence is CSVLGAKNIQYF. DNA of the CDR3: TGCAGCGTTCTTGGGGCCAAAAACATTCAGTACTTC.

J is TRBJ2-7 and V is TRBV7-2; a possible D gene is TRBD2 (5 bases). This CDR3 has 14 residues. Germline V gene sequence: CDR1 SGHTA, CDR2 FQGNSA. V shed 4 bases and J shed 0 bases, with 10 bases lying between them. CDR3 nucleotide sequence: TGTGCCAGCAGCTACGGACTTTCCTCCTACGAGCAGTACTTC. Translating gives CASSYGLSSYEQYF. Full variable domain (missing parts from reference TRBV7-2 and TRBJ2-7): GAGVSQSPSNKVTEKGKDVELRCDPISGHTALYWYRQSLGQGLEFLIYFQGNSAPDKSGLPSDRFSAERTGGSVSTLTIQRTQQEDSAVYLCASSYGLSSYEQYFGPGTRLTVT.

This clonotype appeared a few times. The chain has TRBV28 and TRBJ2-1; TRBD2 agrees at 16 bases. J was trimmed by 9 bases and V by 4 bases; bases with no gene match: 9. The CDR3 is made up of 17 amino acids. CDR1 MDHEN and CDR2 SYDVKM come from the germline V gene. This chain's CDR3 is CASSSSGLAGGFGEQFF. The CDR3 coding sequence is TGTGCCAGCAGTTCATCGGGACTAGCGGGAGGGTTCGGTGAGCAGTTCTTC.

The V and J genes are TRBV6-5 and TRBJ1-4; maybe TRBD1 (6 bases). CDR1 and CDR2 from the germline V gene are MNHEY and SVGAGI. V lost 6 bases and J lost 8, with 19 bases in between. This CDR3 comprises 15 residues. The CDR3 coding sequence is TGTGCCAGCAGCTTCAGGGGCCCGCCGTGGGAAAAACTGTTTTTT. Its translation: CASSFRGPPWEKLFF.

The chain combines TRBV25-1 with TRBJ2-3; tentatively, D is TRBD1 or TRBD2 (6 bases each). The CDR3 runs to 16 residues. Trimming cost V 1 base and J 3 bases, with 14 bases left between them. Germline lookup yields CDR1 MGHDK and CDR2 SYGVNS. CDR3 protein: CASSESFGGPTDTQYF. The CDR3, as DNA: TGTGCCAGCAGTGAATCGTTCGGGGGCCCAACAGATACGCAGTATTTT.

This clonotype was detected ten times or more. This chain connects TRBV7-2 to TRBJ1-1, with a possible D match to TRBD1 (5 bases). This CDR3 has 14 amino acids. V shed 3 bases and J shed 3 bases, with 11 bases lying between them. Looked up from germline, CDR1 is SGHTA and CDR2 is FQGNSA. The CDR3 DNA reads TGTGCCAGCAGCTTCCCCCAGGGCGACACTGAAGCTTTCTTT. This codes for CASSFPQGDTEAFF.

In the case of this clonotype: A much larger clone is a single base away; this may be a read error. CDR3 coding DNA: TGTGCCAGCAGCCCCCGTAGTAGCTCAGATACGCAGTTTTTT. Residues: CASSPRSSSDTQFF. The V call is TRBV9, the J call TRBJ2-3; D remains unclear. This CDR3 has 14 residues. Germline V gene lookup returns CDR1 SGDLS and CDR2 YYNGEE.

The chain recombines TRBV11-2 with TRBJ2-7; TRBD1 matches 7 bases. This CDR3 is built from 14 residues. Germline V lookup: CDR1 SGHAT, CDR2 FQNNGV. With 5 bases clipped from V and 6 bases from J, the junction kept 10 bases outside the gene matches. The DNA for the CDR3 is TGTGCCAGCAGCCCACTATCCGGGACAGCCGAGCAGTACTTC. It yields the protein CASSPLSGTAEQYF.

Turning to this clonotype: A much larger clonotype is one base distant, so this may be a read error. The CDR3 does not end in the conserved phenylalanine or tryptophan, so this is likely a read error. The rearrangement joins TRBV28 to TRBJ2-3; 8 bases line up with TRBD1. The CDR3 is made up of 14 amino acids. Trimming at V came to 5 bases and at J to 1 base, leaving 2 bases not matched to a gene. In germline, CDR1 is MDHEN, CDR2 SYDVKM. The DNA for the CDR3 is TGTGCCAGCAGTACGGACAGGGGCACAGATACGCAGTATTCT. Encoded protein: CASSTDRGTDTQYS.

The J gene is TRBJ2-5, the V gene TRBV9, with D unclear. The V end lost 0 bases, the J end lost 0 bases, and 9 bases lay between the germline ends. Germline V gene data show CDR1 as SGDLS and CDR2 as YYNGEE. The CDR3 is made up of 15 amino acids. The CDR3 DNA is TGTGCCAGCAGCGTAGGGGTCCTGTACCAAGAGACCCAGTACTTC. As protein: CASSVGVLYQETQYF.

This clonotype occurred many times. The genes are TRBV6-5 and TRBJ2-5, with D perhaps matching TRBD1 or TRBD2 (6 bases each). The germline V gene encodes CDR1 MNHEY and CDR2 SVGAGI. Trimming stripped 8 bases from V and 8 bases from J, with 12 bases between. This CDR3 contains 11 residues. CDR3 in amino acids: CASLEGETQYF. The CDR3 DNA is TGTGCCAGCTTGGAGGGGGAAACCCAGTACTTC.

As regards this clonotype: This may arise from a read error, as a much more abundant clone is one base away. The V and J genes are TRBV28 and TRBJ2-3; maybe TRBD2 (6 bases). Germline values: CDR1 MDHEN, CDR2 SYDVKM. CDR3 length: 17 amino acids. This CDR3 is CASGLWGVGRTPDTQYF. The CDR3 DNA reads TGTGCCAGCGGTTTATGGGGGGTCGGCCGAACCCCAGATACGCAGTATTTT.

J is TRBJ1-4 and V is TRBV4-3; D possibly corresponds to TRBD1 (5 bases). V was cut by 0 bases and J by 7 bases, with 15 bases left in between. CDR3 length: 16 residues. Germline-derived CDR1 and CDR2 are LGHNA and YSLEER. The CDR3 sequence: CASSQEKGRGGEKLFF. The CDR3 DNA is TGCGCCAGCAGCCAAGAGAAAGGCCGGGGGGGTGAAAAACTGTTTTTT.

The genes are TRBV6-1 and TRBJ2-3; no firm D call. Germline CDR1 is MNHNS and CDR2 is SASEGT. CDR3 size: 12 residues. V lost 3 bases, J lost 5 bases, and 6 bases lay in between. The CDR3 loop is CASSDRRDTQYF. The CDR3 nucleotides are TGTGCCAGCAGTGACAGGAGAGATACGCAGTATTTT.

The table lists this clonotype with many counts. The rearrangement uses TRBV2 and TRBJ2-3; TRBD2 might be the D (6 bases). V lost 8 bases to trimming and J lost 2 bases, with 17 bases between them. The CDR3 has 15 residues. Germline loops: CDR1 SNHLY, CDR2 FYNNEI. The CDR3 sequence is CASHRAGGYTDTQYF. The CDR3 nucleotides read TGTGCCAGCCATAGAGCGGGCGGATACACAGATACGCAGTATTTT.